This is a list of T cell receptor beta chains from one sample in a study of blood T cell repertoires in COVID-19. Sequenced by immunoSEQ multiplex PCR; TCRdb stores in-frame clones only, minus some. The repertoire holds about 11,000 clones, with 70% to 90% as singletons. The sequenced sample consisted of peripheral blood. The receptors were sampled from a man under 40 with active or convalescent COVID-19. Each CDR3 is given with its conserved first and last residue. A D gene is named only where the DNA matches it firmly. A row's size may be missing; if present it is once, few, many or a size class.

clone_size,v_call,j_call,d_call,cdr3_aa,cdr3_nt
NA,TRBV6-4,TRBJ2-1,TRBD2,CASSPGTSGYNEQFF,TGTGCCAGTTCTCCCGGGACTAGCGGGTACAATGAGCAGTTCTTC
NA,TRBV5-6,TRBJ1-6,TRBD1,CASSSGQGVATLHF,TGTGCCAGCAGTTCGGGACAGGGGGTCGCAACCCTCCACTTT
NA,TRBV7-9,TRBJ2-3,NA,CASSGSQGITDTQYF,TGTGCCAGCAGTGGCAGCCAGGGTATAACAGATACGCAGTATTTT
NA,TRBV3-1/TRBV3-2,TRBJ1-1,NA,CASSQEMRATQAEAFF,TGTGCCAGCAGCCAAGAAATGCGGGCTACGCAAGCTGAAGCTTTCTTT
NA,TRBV5-1,TRBJ2-1,TRBD1,CASSLEQGDNEQFF,TGCGCCAGCAGCTTAGAACAGGGGGACAATGAGCAGTTCTTC
NA,TRBV2,TRBJ2-1,TRBD1,CASRPNPGQNYNEQFF,TGTGCCAGCAGACCCAACCCGGGACAGAACTACAATGAGCAGTTCTTC
NA,TRBV2,TRBJ1-5,NA,CASNGDSNNQPQHF,TGTGCCAGCAACGGCGACAGCAACAATCAGCCCCAGCATTTT
NA,TRBV24-1,TRBJ1-2,NA,CASGDPYGYTF,TGTGCCTCAGGGGATCCCTATGGCTACACCTTC
NA,TRBV5-1,TRBJ2-7,TRBD2,CARALGAGGQSYEQYF,TGCGCCCGCGCTCTGGGGGCGGGGGGCCAATCTTACGAGCAGTACTTC
NA,TRBV9,TRBJ2-7,NA,CASSIGGGDEQYF,TGTGCCAGCAGCATAGGAGGGGGGGACGAGCAGTACTTC
NA,TRBV19,TRBJ1-4,NA,CASSPTSATNEKLFF,TGTGCCAGTAGTCCGACATCCGCAACTAATGAAAAACTGTTTTTT
NA,TRBV27,TRBJ2-7,NA,CASSFFQGGYEQYF,TGTGCCAGCAGTTTTTTTCAGGGCGGATACGAGCAGTACTTC
NA,TRBV11-2,TRBJ2-3,NA,CASSRQTGFSDTQYF,TGTGCCAGCAGCCGACAGACAGGTTTTTCGGATACGCAGTATTTT
NA,TRBV19,TRBJ1-2,TRBD1,CASSTGGNYGYTF,TGTGCCAGTAGTACAGGGGGTAACTATGGCTACACCTTC
NA,TRBV6-5,TRBJ1-2,NA,CASSRQGSGSGYTF,TGTGCCAGCAGCCGTCAGGGGTCGGGGTCGGGCTACACCTTC
NA,TRBV6-4,TRBJ1-6,TRBD1,CASSTDRGSSPLHF,TGTGCCAGCAGTACCGACAGGGGAAGTTCACCCCTCCACTTT
once,TRBV29-1,TRBJ1-6,NA,CSVEDGADSSYNSPLHF,TGCAGCGTTGAAGATGGTGCCGACAGCTCCTATAATTCACCCCTCCACTTT
NA,TRBV5-8,TRBJ2-5,NA,CASSPSRGATQYF,TGTGCCAGCAGCCCATCTAGGGGTGCGACCCAGTACTTC
NA,TRBV7-2,TRBJ1-1,TRBD1,CASSPRGDRVAEAFF,TGTGCCAGCAGTCCAAGGGGGGACAGGGTGGCTGAAGCTTTCTTT
NA,TRBV12-3/TRBV12-4,TRBJ1-5,NA,CASRQGHNQPQHF,TGTGCCAGCAGACAGGGCCACAATCAGCCCCAGCATTTT
NA,TRBV29-1,TRBJ1-3,TRBD1,CSVRQGARDTIYF,TGCAGCGTTCGACAGGGGGCTCGAGACACCATATATTTT
NA,TRBV30,TRBJ2-7,TRBD1,CAWRSGQGLYEQYF,TGTGCCTGGAGATCCGGACAGGGACTTTACGAGCAGTACTTC
NA,TRBV27,TRBJ1-4,TRBD1,CASSLYDRGGEKLFF,TGTGCCAGCAGTTTATACGACAGGGGTGGTGAAAAACTGTTTTTT
NA,TRBV27,TRBJ1-2,NA,CASSLQGYGYTF,TGTGCCAGCAGTTTACAGGGCTATGGCTACACCTTC
NA,TRBV9,TRBJ2-7,NA,CASSPGGDSYEQYF,TGTGCCAGCAGCCCCGGGGGTGACTCCTACGAGCAGTACTTC
NA,TRBV11-3,TRBJ2-5,TRBD1,CASSSTGAETQYF,TGTGCCAGCAGCTCGACAGGGGCGGAGACCCAGTACTTC
NA,TRBV7-9,TRBJ1-5,NA,CASSLVGNSNQPQHF,TGTGCCAGCAGCTTAGTCGGGAATAGCAATCAGCCCCAGCATTTT
few,TRBV27,TRBJ2-5,TRBD1,CASGQGALQETQYF,TGTGCCAGCGGGCAGGGGGCTTTACAAGAGACCCAGTACTTC